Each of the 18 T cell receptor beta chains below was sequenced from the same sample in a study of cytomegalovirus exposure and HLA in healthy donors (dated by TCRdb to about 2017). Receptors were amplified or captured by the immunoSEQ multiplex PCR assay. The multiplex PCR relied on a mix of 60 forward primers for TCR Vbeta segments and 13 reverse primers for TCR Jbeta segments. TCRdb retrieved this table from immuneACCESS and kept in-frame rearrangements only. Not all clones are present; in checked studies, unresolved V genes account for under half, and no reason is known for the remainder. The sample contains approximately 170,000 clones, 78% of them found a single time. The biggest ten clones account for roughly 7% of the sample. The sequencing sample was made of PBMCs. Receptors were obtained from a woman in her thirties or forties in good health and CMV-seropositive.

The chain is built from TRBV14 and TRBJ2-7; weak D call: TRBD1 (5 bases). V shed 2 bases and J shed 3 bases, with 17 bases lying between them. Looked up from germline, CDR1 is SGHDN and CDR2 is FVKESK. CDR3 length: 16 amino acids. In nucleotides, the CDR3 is TGTGCCAGCAGCCAATTGACAGTTCCAGAAAACTACGAGCAGTACTTC. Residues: CASSQLTVPENYEQYF.

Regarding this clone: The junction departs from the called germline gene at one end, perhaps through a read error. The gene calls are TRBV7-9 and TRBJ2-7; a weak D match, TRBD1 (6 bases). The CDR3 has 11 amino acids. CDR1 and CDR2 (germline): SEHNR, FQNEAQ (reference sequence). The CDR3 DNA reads TGTTCCAGCGCGGAAGGGGGTGTTCGTCTCTTC. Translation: CSSAEGGVRLF.

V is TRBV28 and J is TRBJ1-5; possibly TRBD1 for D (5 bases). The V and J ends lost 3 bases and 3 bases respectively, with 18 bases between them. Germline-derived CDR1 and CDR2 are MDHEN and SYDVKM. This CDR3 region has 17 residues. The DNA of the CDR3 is TGTGCCAGCAGTTTTTCGAGCCGAAGACAGAACAATCAGCCCCAGCATTTT. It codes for CASSFSSRRQNNQPQHF.

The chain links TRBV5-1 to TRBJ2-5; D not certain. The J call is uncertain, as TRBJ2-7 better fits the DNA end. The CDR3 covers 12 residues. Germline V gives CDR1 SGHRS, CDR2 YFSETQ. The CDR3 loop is CASSPPSYEQYF. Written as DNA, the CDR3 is TGCGCCAGCAGCCCTCCCTCCTACGAGCAGTACTTC.

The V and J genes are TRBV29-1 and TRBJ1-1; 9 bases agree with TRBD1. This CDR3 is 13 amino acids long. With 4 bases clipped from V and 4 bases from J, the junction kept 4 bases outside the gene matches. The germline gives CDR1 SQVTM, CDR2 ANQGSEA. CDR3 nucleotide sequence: TGCAGCGTTGGGGGACAGGGTCTCACTGAAGCTTTCTTT. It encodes CSVGGQGLTEAFF. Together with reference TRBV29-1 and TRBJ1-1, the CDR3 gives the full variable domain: SAVISQKPSRDICQRGTSLTIQCQVDSQVTMMFWYRQQPGQSLTLIATANQGSEATYESGFVIDKFPISRPNLTFSTLTVSNMSPEDSSIYLCSVGGQGLTEAFFGQGTRLTVV.

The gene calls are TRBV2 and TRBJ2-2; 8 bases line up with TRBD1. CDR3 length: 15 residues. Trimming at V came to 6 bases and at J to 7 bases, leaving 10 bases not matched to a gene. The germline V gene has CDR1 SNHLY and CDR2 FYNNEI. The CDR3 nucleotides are TGTGCCAGCAGGTCATCCAGGGGGCAAGTCGGGGAGCTGTTTTTT. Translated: CASRSSRGQVGELFF.

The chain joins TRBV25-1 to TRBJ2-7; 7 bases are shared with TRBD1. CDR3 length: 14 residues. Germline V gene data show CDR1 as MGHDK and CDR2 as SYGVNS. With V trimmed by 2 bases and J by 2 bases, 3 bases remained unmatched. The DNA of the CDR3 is TGTGCCAGCAGTGAAAACAGGGGTACCTACGAGCAGTACTTC. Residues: CASSENRGTYEQYF.

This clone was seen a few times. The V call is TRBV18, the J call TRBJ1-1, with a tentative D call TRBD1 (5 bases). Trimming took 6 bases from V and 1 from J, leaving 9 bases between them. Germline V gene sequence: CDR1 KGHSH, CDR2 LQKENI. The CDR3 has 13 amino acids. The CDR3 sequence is CASSQGRNTEAFF. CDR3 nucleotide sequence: TGTGCCAGCTCGCAGGGCCGGAACACTGAAGCTTTCTTT.

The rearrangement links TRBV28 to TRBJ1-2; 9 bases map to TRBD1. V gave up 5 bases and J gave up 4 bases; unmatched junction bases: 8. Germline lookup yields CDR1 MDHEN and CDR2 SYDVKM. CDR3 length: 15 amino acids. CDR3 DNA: TGTGCCAGCAGTCCGGACAGGGGCGGAGGCTATGGCTACACCTTC. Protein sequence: CASSPDRGGGYGYTF.

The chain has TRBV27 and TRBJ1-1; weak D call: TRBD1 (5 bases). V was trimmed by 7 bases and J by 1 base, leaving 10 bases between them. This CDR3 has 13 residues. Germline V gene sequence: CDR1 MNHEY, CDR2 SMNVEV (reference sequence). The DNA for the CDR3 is TGTGCCAGCATCGGGGGACCGAACACTGAAGCTTTCTTT. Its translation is CASIGGPNTEAFF.

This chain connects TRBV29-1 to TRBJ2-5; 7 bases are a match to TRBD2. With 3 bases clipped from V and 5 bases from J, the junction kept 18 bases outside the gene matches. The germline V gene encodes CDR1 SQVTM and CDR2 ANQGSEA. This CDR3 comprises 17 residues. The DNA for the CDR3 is TGCAGCGTTGAGACTTCGGGGCTCGGGCTGGGAGGGGAGACCCAGTACTTC. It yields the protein CSVETSGLGLGGETQYF.

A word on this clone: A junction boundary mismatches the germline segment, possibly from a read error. The CDR3 DNA is TGTGCCAGCAGTCTGCATTTGCTTGACAGTCTTTTATTC. Its protein product is CASSLHLLDSLLF. V gene TRBV27 combines with J gene TRBJ1-2, with D tentatively TRBD1 (5 bases). The germline gives CDR1 MNHEY, CDR2 SMNVEV (reference sequence). CDR3 length equals 13 residues.

CDR3 residues: CASSRDPGAGYTF. The CDR3 nucleotides are TGTGCCAGCAGCCGCGACCCAGGGGCTGGCTACACCTTC. The chain has TRBV7-3 and TRBJ1-2, with D tentatively TRBD1 (6 bases). CDR3 length equals 13 residues. V shed 5 bases and J shed 7 bases, with 14 bases lying between them. Germline values: CDR1 SGHTA, CDR2 FQGTGA.

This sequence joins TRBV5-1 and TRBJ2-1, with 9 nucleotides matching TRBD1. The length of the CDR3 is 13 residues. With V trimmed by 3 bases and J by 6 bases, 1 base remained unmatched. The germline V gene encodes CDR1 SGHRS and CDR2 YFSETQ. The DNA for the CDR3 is TGCGCCAGCAGCTCGGACAGGGGCAATGAGCAGTTCTTC. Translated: CASSSDRGNEQFF.

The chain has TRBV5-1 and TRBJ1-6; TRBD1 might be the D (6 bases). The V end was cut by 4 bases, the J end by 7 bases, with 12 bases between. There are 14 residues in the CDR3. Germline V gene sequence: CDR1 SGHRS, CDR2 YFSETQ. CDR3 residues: CASSQGLSNSPLHF. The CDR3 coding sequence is TGCGCCAGCAGCCAGGGGCTCAGCAATTCACCCCTCCACTTT. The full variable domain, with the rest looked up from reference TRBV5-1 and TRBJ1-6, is KAGVTQTPRYLIKTRGQQVTLSCSPISGHRSVSWYQQTPGQGLQFLFEYFSETQRNKGNFPGRFSGRQFSNSRSEMNVSTLELGDSALYLCASSQGLSNSPLHFGNGTRLTVT.

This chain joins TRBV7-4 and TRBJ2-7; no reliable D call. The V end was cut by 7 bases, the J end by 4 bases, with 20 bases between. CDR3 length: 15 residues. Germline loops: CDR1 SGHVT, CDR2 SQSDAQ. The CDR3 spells CASTQPDNHPYEQYF. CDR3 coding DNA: TGTGCCAGCACCCAACCTGACAATCATCCTTACGAGCAGTACTTC.

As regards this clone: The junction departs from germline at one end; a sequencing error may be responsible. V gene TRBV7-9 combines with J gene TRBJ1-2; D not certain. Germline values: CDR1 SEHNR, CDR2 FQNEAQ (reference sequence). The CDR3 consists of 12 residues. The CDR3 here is CSSSLDNYGYTF. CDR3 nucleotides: TGTTCCAGCAGCCTAGATAATTATGGCTACACCTTC.

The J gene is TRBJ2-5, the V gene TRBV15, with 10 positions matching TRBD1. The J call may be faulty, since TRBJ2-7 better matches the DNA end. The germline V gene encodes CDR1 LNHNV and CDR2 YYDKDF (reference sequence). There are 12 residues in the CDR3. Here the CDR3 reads CATTGTGAEQYF. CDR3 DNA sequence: TGTGCCACAACCGGGACAGGGGCCGAGCAGTACTTC.